This entry describes one T cell receptor beta chain. This clonotype was counted at least ten times. It lacks a known antigen. Per-base quality was not reported, and no clone a single base away is much larger than it. The TCR beta CDR3 regions were amplified from RNA transcripts. A first-round RT-PCR of the TCR CDR3 used the HTBI primer set with the Qiagen OneStep RT-PCR kit. The libraries were constructed in a second round of multiplex PCR and then size-selected and purified. Sequencing of the libraries was done on an Illumina HiSeq2000 using paired-end 100 bp reads. The published analysis was carried out like this. SOAPnuke was used to process the raw data, throwing out any read that contained adapters or uncalled bases, had a mean Phred below 15, or lacked an exact constant-primer or identifier match. COPE v1.2.5 was used to merge the high-quality paired reads, and each unique nucleotide sequence was defined as a clonotype. Clonotypes were aligned to IMGT TRBV, TRBD and TRBJ reference segments using MiTCR v1.1. Only V-J combinations with frequency above 0.0001, covering roughly 99% of repertoires, were analysed. A TCS score was defined as the ratio of F50 (clonal expansion) to E x V (chaos), with BLOSUM62-based TCRdist applied between CDR3 peptides within each V-J. Welch's t-statistics and random forest reduced 450 to 600 V-J features to 13, which were used in a naive Bayes classifier (R e1071). TCRdb applied fastp at Q25 and MiXCR to the public reads, then kept only in-frame beta chains. Each entry merges the rows of one CDR3 protein and shows their most common DNA and genes. TCRdb's processing, not the study's, gives the V and J calls here. This sample is represented by under 500,000 distinct CDR3 sequences; around 15% of them were singletons. The ten top clones hold 25% to 30% of the sample.

This entry belongs to a study of T cells in Graves' hyperthyroidism and ophthalmopathy (dated by TCRdb to between 2018 and 2020). Notes on the research overall: Peripheral blood samples were taken at the time of initial diagnosis, prior to any treatment. Thyroid tissue and blood T-cell repertoires from six Graves' hyperthyroidism patients were also compared in the study. To identify distinguishing TCR V-J signatures, a discovery cohort of around 98 patients was used, comprising some 43 with Graves' ophthalmopathy and around 60 with stable Graves' hyperthyroidism. Once sampling was done, hyperthyroidism patients were given methimazole at a starting dose of 30 mg daily, whereas ophthalmopathy patients were given high-dose intravenous methylprednisolone. An independent validation cohort of some 18 hyperthyroidism patients and 17 patients who later progressed to ophthalmopathy tested prospective prediction of ophthalmopathy. According to the paper, TCR Vbeta CDR3 sequencing was carried out on approximately 140 peripheral blood samples, which came from fewer than 50 ophthalmopathy, around 75 hyperthyroidism and roughly 17 progressor patients. The approximately 98 discovery patients were randomly divided into training and test sets at a 7:3 ratio.

Moderately to severely active disease, a Clinical Activity Score of at least 3, a NOSPECS grade of at least 4, and a duration under 3 months were present in ophthalmopathy patients. Patients with uncontrolled infections, other autoimmune diseases, pregnancy or lactation were excluded. Diagnoses relied on clinical symptoms, serum thyroxine and TRAb, thyroid ultrasound and orbital computed tomography. PBMCs were separated from approximately 10 ml of fresh peripheral blood using Ficoll-Paque density gradient centrifugation. Total RNA was extracted with Trizol reagent, and quality was checked on an Agilent 2100 Bioanalyzer. The research as a whole found: No statistical method was used to set the sample size in advance, and investigators knew the group allocation. In validation, the model predicted progression to ophthalmopathy a median of around 6.5 months before onset, with around 70% sensitivity and about 72% specificity. In cross-validation, a model built on a 13 V-J signature told ophthalmopathy apart from stable hyperthyroidism with less than 90% sensitivity and roughly 82% specificity, and in testing the same model reached 80%/75%. Most expanded thyroid clonotypes (frequency above 0.001) were also found in blood, which suggests that blood repertoires may mirror thyroid immune responses.

Inclusive of the bounding cysteine and phenylalanine, the CDR3 is 15 residues long. Only the CDR3 region is kept as DNA, spanning 45 bases read in frame from base 1. V lost 6 bases and J lost 0 bases; the stretch between them is 12 bases long. The material sequenced was blood. This receptor was taken from a man in his fifties or sixties with Graves' ophthalmopathy. Recombination linked TRBV12-3 or TRBV12-4 to TRBJ1-5; 6 matching bases give a weak D call of TRBD1. The DNA sequence follows: TGTGCCAGCAGCCCCCGGACAGATAGCAATCAGCCCCAGCATTTT. The translation is CASSPRTDSNQPQHF.